The 5 T cell receptor beta chains reported below all come from one sample, sequenced in a study of T-cell memory formation after mild COVID-19. TCRdb re-analysed the 5' RACE reads in MiXCR, keeping a single row per CDR3 protein. The sample lists some 210,000 distinct CDR3 sequences, around 25% occurring once. The sample comprised PBMCs or a T cell subset sorted from them (not recorded which). The receptors come from an adult woman who had mild COVID-19 (a few samples of this study predate the infection). Cell type and time point are not known.

With regard to this clonotype: The junction and the germline gene differ at one end; a read error may be behind it. V and J are TRBV19 and TRBJ1-5, with D possibly being TRBD1 (6 bases). CDR1 is LNHDA and CDR2 is SQIVND in the germline V gene (reference sequence). CDR3 length: 14 amino acids. CDR3: CASSMGGYNPPQHF. The CDR3 DNA sequence: TGTGCCAGTAGTATGGGGGGCTACAATCCGCCCCAGCATTTT.

J is TRBJ2-1 and V is TRBV24-1; 7 nucleotides line up with TRBD1. The CDR3 runs to 16 residues. Trimming removed 4 bases from V and 7 bases from J; junction bases left unmatched: 12. The germline V gene encodes CDR1 KGHDR and CDR2 SFDVKD. In DNA form, the CDR3 reads TGTGCCACCAGTGACGCTGACAGGGATTTGAGGAATGAGCAGTTCTTC. Translated: CATSDADRDLRNEQFF.

This clonotype was seen only a few times. V gene TRBV20-1 combines with J gene TRBJ2-5; the match to TRBD1 covers 7 bases. Trimming removed 6 bases from V and 5 bases from J; junction bases left unmatched: 12. Germline V lookup: CDR1 DFQATT, CDR2 SNEGSKA (reference sequence). This CDR3 contains 14 residues. The CDR3 spells CSALLSTGSETQYF. The DNA for the CDR3 is TGCAGTGCCTTACTATCGACAGGGTCGGAGACCCAGTACTTC.

The chain has TRBV5-1 and TRBJ2-3, with 11 bases matching TRBD2. Germline trimming cut 2 bases from V and 6 bases from J; bases unmatched to any gene: 8. There are 16 residues in the CDR3. The germline V gene encodes CDR1 SGHRS and CDR2 YFSETQ. This CDR3 reads CASSLTSGSSLDTQYF. CDR3 DNA: TGCGCCAGCAGCTTAACTAGCGGGAGCTCCCTGGATACGCAGTATTTT. The complete variable domain, with remaining parts taken from reference TRBV5-1 and TRBJ2-3, reads KAGVTQTPRYLIKTRGQQVTLSCSPISGHRSVSWYQQTPGQGLQFLFEYFSETQRNKGNFPGRFSGRQFSNSRSEMNVSTLELGDSALYLCASSLTSGSSLDTQYFGPGTRLTVL.

This clonotype showed up just a few times. This chain connects TRBV28 to TRBJ2-1; 8 positions match TRBD2. Germline V gives CDR1 MDHEN, CDR2 SYDVKM. The CDR3 length is 18 residues. J gave up 5 bases and V 3 bases, and 15 bases lay outside the gene matches. The CDR3 coding sequence is TGTGCCAGCAGTTTCTGGGGGGGACTAGGGAGTCTTGACAATGAGCAGTTCTTC. Residues: CASSFWGGLGSLDNEQFF.